This TCR beta chain was identified during a study of blood T cell repertoires in COVID-19. Study summary: Italy, Spain and the United States were the sources of the convalescent and acute COVID-19 samples. PBMCs, B-cell-depleted T cells, or T cells provided the cDNA or gDNA that made up the material.

Methods used by the authors: Nucleated cell counts were estimated from reference gene primer amplification. Libraries were prepared by immunoSEQ multiplex PCR; TCRdb keeps only in-frame clonotypes and omits some of them. Clone size and V and J calls were adopted from that table, with D and trimming inferred from the DNA. Of about 160,000 clones in the sample, around 90% were seen once. The Seattle patients joined while their infection was active and were tracked longitudinally afterward. V was clipped by 3 bases and J by 5 bases; unmatched bases: 6. The CDR3 consists of 15 residues. Germline-derived CDR1 and CDR2 are SGHVS and FQNEAQ.

This chain joins TRBV7-8 and TRBJ2-5, with TRBD2 matching 10 bases. This clonotype originated in a man in his 60s with COVID-19, enrolled during active disease. The sample taken for sequencing was peripheral blood. CDR3 protein: CASSLSGRAWETQYF. As DNA, the CDR3 is TGTGCCAGCAGCTTGAGCGGGAGGGCCTGGGAGACCCAGTACTTC.